This T cell receptor (beta chain) derives from a study of read filtering for tumor transcriptome and immune sequencing. Study results and caveats: Compared with RNA-seq, IR-seq gave much higher clonotype depth and reliability.

CDR1 SGHDT and CDR2 YYEEEE come from the germline V gene. CDR3 length equals 13 residues. V was trimmed by 3 bases and J by 6 bases, leaving 13 bases between them. This clonotype showed up many times. Its antigen remains unknown. Molecular barcoded adaptors covering alpha/delta and beta/gamma chains were used on roughly 400 ng RNA. TCRdb re-analysed the reads in MiXCR, keeping a single row per CDR3 protein. The sample holds over 50,000 distinct CDR3 sequences, about a fifth seen once. The sequence came from a donor at least 40 years old with multiple myeloma. V usage is TRBV5-6 and J usage is TRBJ2-7, with D tentatively TRBD1 or TRBD2 (6 bases each). Specimen: a population of CD138-negative cells sorted from bone marrow. CDR3 sequence reads: CASSWVGGGEQYF. CDR3 coding DNA: TGTGCCAGCAGCTGGGTAGGGGGAGGCGAGCAGTACTTC.